The source of this T cell receptor beta chain is a study of blood T cell repertoires in COVID-19. TCRdb's table, derived via immunoSEQ multiplex PCR, lists solely in-frame clones and lacks some. The sample carries 200,000 to 250,000 clones, roughly four fifths recorded once. CDR1 and CDR2 (germline): LNHNV, YYDKDF (reference sequence). This CDR3 region has 16 residues. V lost 0 bases, J lost 4 bases, and 6 bases stayed unmatched. The V and J genes are TRBV15 and TRBJ2-1; TRBD2 matches 7 bases. What was sequenced was PBMCs or T cells enriched from blood (not recorded which). The sequence came from a man in his 60s who had recovered from COVID-19. CDR3 sequence: CATSRDRGVGYNEQFF. The CDR3 nucleotides read TGTGCCACCAGCAGAGATCGGGGGGTGGGATACAATGAGCAGTTCTTC.